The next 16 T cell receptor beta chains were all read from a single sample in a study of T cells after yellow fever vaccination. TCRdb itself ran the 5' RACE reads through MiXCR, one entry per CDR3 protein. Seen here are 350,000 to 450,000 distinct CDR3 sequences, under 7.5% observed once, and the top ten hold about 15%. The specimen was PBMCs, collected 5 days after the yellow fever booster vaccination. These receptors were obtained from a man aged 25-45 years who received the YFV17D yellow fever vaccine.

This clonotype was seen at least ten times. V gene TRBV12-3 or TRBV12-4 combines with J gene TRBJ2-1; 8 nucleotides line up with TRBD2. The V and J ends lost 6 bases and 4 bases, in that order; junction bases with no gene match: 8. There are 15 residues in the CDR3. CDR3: CASRSSGSSYNEQFF. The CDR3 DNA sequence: TGTGCCAGCAGGTCGAGCGGGAGTTCTTACAATGAGCAGTTCTTC.

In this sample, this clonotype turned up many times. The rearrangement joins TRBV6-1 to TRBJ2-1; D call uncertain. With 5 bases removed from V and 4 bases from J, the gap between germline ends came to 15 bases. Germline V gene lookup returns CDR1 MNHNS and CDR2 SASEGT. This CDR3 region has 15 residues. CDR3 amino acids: CASSPQGPLYNEQFF. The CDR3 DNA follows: TGTGCCAGCAGTCCACAAGGGCCTCTATACAATGAGCAGTTCTTC.

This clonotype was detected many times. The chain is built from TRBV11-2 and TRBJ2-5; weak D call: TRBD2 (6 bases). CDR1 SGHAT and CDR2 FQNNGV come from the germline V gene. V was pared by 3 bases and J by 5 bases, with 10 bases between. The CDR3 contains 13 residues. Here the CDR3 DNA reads TGTGCCAGCAGCTTTACCCGGGAGGAGACCCAGTACTTC. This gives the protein CASSFTREETQYF.

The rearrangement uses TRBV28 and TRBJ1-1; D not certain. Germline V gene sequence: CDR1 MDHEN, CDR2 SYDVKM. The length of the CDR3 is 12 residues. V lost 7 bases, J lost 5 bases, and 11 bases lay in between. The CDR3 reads CASISTVTEAFF. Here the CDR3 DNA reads TGTGCCAGCATCTCGACGGTGACTGAAGCTTTCTTT.

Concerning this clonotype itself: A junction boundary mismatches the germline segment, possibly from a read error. The DNA of the CDR3 is TGCGCCAGCAGCCAAGGACAGGGGAGCACAGATACGCAGGATTTT. This codes for CASSQGQGSTDTQDF. The chain combines TRBV4-3 with TRBJ2-3; 8 bases map to TRBD1. The CDR3 has 15 residues. Germline CDR1 is LGHNA and CDR2 is YSLEER.

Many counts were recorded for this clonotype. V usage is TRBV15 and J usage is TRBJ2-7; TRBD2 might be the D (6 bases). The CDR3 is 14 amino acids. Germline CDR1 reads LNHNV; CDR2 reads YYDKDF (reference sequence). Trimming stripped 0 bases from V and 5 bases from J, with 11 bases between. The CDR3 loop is CATSRDTGADEQYF. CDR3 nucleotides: TGTGCCACCAGCAGAGATACGGGAGCGGACGAGCAGTACTTC.

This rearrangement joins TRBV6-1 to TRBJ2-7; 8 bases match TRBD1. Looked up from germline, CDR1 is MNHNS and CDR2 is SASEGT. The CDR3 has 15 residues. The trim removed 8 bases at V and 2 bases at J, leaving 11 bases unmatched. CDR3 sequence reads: CASGKGDRPPYEQYF. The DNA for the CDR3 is TGTGCCAGCGGCAAGGGGGACAGGCCTCCCTACGAGCAGTACTTC.

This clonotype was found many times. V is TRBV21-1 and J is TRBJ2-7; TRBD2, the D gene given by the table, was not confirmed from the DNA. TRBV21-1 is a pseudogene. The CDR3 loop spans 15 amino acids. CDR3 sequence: CASSKDLAGSYEQYF. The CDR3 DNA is TGTGCCAGCAGCAAGGATTTAGCGGGATCCTACGAGCAGTACTTC.

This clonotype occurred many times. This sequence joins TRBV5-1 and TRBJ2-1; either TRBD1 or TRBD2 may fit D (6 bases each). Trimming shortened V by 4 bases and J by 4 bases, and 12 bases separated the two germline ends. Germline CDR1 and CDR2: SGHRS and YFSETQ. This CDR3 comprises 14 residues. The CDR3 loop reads CASSRTGAYNEQFF. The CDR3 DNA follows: TGCGCCAGCAGCAGAACGGGGGCTTACAATGAGCAGTTCTTC.

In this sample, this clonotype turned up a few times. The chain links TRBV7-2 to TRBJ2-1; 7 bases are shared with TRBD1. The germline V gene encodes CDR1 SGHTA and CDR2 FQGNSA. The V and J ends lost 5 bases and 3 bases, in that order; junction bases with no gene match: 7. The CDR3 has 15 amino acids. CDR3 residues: CASSIGTANYNEQFF. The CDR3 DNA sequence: TGTGCCAGCAGCATCGGGACAGCCAACTACAATGAGCAGTTCTTC.

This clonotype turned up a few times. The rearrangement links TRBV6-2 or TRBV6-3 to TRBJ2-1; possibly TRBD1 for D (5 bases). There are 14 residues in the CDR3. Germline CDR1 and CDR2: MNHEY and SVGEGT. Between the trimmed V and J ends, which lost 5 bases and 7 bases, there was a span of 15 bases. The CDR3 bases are TGTGCCAGCAGTATGGACAACCGAGGTAATGAGCAGTTCTTC. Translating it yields CASSMDNRGNEQFF.

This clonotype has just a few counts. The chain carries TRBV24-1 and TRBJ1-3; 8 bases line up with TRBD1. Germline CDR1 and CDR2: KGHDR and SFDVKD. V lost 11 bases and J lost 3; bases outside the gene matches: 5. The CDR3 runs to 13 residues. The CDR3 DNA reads TGTGCCATCAGGGGGCGAGGTGGAAACACCATATATTTT. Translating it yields CAIRGRGGNTIYF.

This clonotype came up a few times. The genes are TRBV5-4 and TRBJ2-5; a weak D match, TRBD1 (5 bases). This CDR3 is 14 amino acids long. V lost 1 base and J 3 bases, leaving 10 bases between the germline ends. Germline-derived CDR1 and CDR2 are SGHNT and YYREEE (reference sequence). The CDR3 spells CASSLREDKETQYF. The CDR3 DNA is TGTGCCAGCAGCTTGCGCGAGGACAAAGAGACCCAGTACTTC.

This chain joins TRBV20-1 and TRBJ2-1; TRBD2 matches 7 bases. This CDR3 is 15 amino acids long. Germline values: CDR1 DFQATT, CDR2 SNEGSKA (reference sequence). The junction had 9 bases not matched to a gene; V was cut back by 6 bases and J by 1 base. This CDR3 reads CSAISVRESYNEQFF. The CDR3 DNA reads TGCAGTGCGATCTCTGTGCGGGAGTCCTACAATGAGCAGTTCTTC.

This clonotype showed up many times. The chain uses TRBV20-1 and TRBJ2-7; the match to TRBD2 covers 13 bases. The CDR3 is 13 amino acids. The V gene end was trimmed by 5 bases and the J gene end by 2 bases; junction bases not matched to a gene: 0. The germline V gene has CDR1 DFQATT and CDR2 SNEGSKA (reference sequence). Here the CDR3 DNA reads TGCAGTGCTGGGACTAGCGGGACCTACGAGCAGTACTTC. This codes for CSAGTSGTYEQYF.

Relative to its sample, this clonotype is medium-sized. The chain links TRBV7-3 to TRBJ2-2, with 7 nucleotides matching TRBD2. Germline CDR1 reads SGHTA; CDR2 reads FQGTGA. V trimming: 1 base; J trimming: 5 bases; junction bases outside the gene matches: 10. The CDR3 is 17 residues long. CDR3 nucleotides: TGTGCCAGCAGCTTAATGGCGGGAGATCTGGCTACCGGGGAGCTGTTTTTT. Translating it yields CASSLMAGDLATGELFF.